This TCR beta chain stems from a study of beta chain features in type 1 diabetes. Study background: Age, gender and cell yields were alike across patients and healthy donors. Investigators examined some 100 million sorted cells across all samples.

TCRB transcripts that were expressed got sequenced, as all of the isolated RNA had been reverse transcribed. Deep immunoSEQ sequencing covered naive, central memory and regulatory T cell samples. Assay: immunoSEQ multiplex PCR; the TCRdb copy retains only in-frame clones and omits some. The sample consists of hundreds of thousands of clones, roughly 8% of them appearing once. The CDR3 consists of 19 residues. Trimming removed 5 bases from V and 7 bases from J; junction bases left unmatched: 17. The germline CDR1 and CDR2 sequences are SGHVS and FQNEAQ. Source material: central memory CD4+ T cells from blood. This sequence joins TRBV7-8 and TRBJ2-1; 13 bases line up with TRBD2. The clonotype comes from a woman under 30 in good health. DNA of the CDR3: TGTGCCAGCAGCCCTCGGACTAGCGGGAGTAGTTGGCCGGATAATGAGCAGTTCTTC. This sequence encodes CASSPRTSGSSWPDNEQFF.